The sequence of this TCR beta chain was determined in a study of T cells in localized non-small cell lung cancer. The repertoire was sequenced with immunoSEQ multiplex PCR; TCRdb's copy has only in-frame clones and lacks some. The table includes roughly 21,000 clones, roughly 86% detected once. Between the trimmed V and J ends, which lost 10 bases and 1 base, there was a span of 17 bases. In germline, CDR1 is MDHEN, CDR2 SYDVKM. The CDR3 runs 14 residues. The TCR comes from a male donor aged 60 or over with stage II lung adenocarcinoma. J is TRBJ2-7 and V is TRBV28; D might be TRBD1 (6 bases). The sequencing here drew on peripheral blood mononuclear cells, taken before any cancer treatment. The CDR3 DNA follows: TGTGCCACTCGACGGACAGCGATTTCCTACGAGCAGTACTTC. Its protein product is CATRRTAISYEQYF.